This TCR beta chain is drawn from a study of control samples from healthy donors and cancer patients. The protocol was immunoSEQ multiplex PCR, while the TCRdb copy is restricted to in-frame clones and leaves out a portion. The sample has roughly 130,000 clones; 80% to 95% are singletons. The V and J ends lost 0 bases and 11 bases respectively, with 18 bases between them. In germline, CDR1 is MGHRA, CDR2 YSYEKL. CDR3 length: 15 residues. The clonotype was recovered from a man aged 18 to 29 in good health. The V gene is TRBV4-1, the J gene TRBJ2-3; D is perhaps TRBD2 (7 bases). The sequencing sample was made of blood. The CDR3 reads CASSQDPGGPKVQYF. The CDR3 DNA sequence: TGCGCCAGCAGCCAAGACCCGGGGGGCCCCAAGGTGCAGTATTTT.